Below are 14 T cell receptor beta chains sequenced from a single sample in a study of blood T cell repertoires in COVID-19. The data were produced by immunoSEQ multiplex PCR, yet TCRdb's version contains in-frame clones alone and is incomplete. The table records tens of thousands of clones, more than 75% of them present only once. Sequenced: peripheral blood. The receptors stem from a man aged 70 or older with acute or convalescent COVID-19.

The chain uses TRBV21-1 and TRBJ2-1; the table's D gene call, TRBD2, was not cross checked with the DNA. TRBV21-1 is reported as a pseudogene. CDR3 size: 16 residues. The chain's CDR3 is CASSKLRGDWDNEQFF. The CDR3 DNA is TGTGCCAGCAGCAAATTACGGGGGGATTGGGACAATGAGCAGTTCTTC.

The CDR3 region has the DNA TGTGCCAGCAGTTATGGTCTGGACAGGGGATCCAAAGGGAACTATGGCTACACCTTC. Translation gives CASSYGLDRGSKGNYGYTF. The chain is built from TRBV6-9 and TRBJ1-2, with TRBD1 identical over 9 bases. CDR3 length: 19 residues. V lost 2 bases, J lost 2 bases, and 15 bases stayed unmatched. The germline gives CDR1 MNHGY, CDR2 SVAAGI.

The chain combines TRBV3-1 (or the pseudogene TRBV3-2) with TRBJ1-1; D uncertain. The CDR3 totals 14 residues. The V and J ends lost 4 bases and 5 bases respectively, with 14 bases between them. The germline CDR1 and CDR2 sequences are LGHDT and YNNKEL (reference sequence). CDR3 loop: CASSLKEEGTEAFF. DNA for the CDR3: TGTGCCAGCAGCCTCAAGGAGGAGGGAACTGAAGCTTTCTTT.

The chain uses TRBV11-2 and TRBJ2-7; unclear D gene. The germline gives CDR1 SGHAT, CDR2 FQNNGV. This CDR3 is built from 14 residues. The V end lost 1 base, the J end lost 6 bases, and 13 bases lay between the germline ends. CDR3 coding DNA: TGTGCCAGCAGCTTAGCCTCGAGGTTAGGCGAGCAGTACTTC. It yields the protein CASSLASRLGEQYF.

The chain employs TRBV28 and TRBJ1-5, with D possibly TRBD1 on 6 matching bases. The CDR3 runs 14 residues. The germline gives CDR1 MDHEN, CDR2 SYDVKM. This CDR3 reads CVTRGGPGDQPQHF. CDR3 nucleotides: TGTGTTACTCGGGGGGGCCCAGGGGATCAGCCCCAGCATTTT. Complete variable domain (other parts from reference TRBV28 and TRBJ1-5): DVKVTQSSRYLVKRTGEKVFLECVQDMDHENMFWYRQDPGLGLRLIYFSYDVKMKEKGDIPEGYSVSREKKERFSLILESASTNQTSMYLCVTRGGPGDQPQHFGDGTRLSIL.

This clone was recorded a few times. The J gene is TRBJ1-5, the V gene TRBV2; D is unresolved. V shed 3 bases and J shed 7 bases, with 13 bases lying between them. Germline CDR1 reads SNHLY; CDR2 reads FYNNEI. This CDR3 contains 14 residues. CDR3 coding DNA: TGTGCCAGCAGTGATCGGGCCCGAGGGCAGCCCCAGCATTTT. Amino acids: CASSDRARGQPQHF.

The V gene is TRBV12-5, the J gene TRBJ2-5, with D perhaps TRBD1 (5 bases). The CDR3 is made up of 11 amino acids. Germline assignment: CDR1 LGHNT and CDR2 FRNRAP. V gave up 6 bases and J gave up 5 bases, with 7 bases separating them. In DNA form, the CDR3 reads TGTGCTAGTGGGGCAGGGGAGACCCAGTACTTC. Its translation: CASGAGETQYF.

This clone was counted a single time. This chain links TRBV10-1 with TRBJ2-1, with D tentatively TRBD2 (5 bases). Trimming removed 0 bases at V and 8 bases at J, with 11 bases between. CDR1 is WNHNN, CDR2 SYGVQD, per germline (reference sequence). CDR3 length: 14 residues. CDR3: CASSESSLADEQFF. The CDR3 DNA sequence: TGCGCCAGCAGTGAGTCTTCTCTAGCAGATGAGCAGTTCTTC.

This clone turned up a few times. The V call is TRBV5-1, the J call TRBJ2-7; the match to TRBD2 covers 7 bases. Germline V gene lookup returns CDR1 SGHRS and CDR2 YFSETQ. After removal of 0 bases from V and 2 bases from J, the junction contained 8 bases not matched to a gene. This CDR3 comprises 16 residues. CDR3 sequence: CASSLAGGSFTYEQYF. The CDR3 region has the DNA TGCGCCAGCAGCTTGGCCGGCGGGAGCTTCACCTACGAGCAGTACTTC.

This chain links TRBV5-1 with TRBJ2-2; 8 nucleotides match TRBD1. The J segment lost 5 bases and the V segment lost 4 bases, leaving 1 base of the junction unmatched. Looked up from germline, CDR1 is SGHRS and CDR2 is YFSETQ. This CDR3 spans 13 amino acids. The DNA of the CDR3 is TGCGCCAGCAGCGGACAGGGTACCGGGGAGCTGTTTTTT. Encoded protein: CASSGQGTGELFF.

The CDR3 region has the DNA TGTGCCAGTTCATTCGTGGGGGGAAGACAGCTCTATGGCTACACCTTC. It translates to CASSFVGGRQLYGYTF. The chain has TRBV19 and TRBJ1-2, with D tentatively TRBD1 (5 bases). This CDR3 region has 16 residues. Trimming took off 8 bases at V and 4 bases at J, with 23 bases between the two ends. The germline CDR1 and CDR2 sequences are LNHDA and SQIVND (reference sequence).

The chain recombines TRBV28 with TRBJ2-7, with 12 bases identical to TRBD1. V shed 7 bases, J shed 5 bases, and the junction held 9 bases outside the gene matches. CDR1 and CDR2 from the germline V gene are MDHEN and SYDVKM. CDR3 size: 15 residues. CDR3 loop: CASTPPGQGAHEQYF. The CDR3 coding sequence is TGTGCCAGCACCCCCCCGGGACAGGGGGCCCACGAGCAGTACTTC.

This chain connects TRBV19 to TRBJ2-2; 7 positions agree with TRBD2. CDR1 and CDR2 (germline): LNHDA, SQIVND (reference sequence). The CDR3 totals 14 residues. J gave up 4 bases and V 1 base, and 0 bases lay outside the gene matches. DNA for the CDR3: TGTGCCAGTAGTATAGGCGGGGGCACCGGGGAGCTGTTTTTT. The encoded protein is CASSIGGGTGELFF.

CDR3 residues: CASSPLRGGSTDTQYF. In nucleotides, the CDR3 is TGTGCCAGCTCACCACTTCGGGGGGGGAGCACAGATACGCAGTATTTT. This rearrangement joins TRBV18 to TRBJ2-3; TRBD2 aligns across 8 bases. The CDR3 totals 16 residues. V gave up 1 base and J gave up 0 bases; unmatched junction bases: 3. Germline values: CDR1 KGHSH, CDR2 LQKENI.